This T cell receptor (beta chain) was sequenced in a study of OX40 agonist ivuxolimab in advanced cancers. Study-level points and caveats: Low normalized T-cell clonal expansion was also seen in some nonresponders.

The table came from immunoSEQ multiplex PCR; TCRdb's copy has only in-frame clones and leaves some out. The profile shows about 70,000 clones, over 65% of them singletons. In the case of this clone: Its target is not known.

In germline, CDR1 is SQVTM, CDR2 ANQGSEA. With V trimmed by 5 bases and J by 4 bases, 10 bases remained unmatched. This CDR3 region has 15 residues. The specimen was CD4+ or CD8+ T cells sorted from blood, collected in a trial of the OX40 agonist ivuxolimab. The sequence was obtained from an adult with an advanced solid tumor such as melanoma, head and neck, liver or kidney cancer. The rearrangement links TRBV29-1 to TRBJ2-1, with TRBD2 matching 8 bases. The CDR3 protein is CSVTGGRGRYNEQFF. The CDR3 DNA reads TGCAGCGTTACGGGTGGGCGCGGGAGGTACAATGAGCAGTTCTTC.